Here is one T cell receptor (beta chain) with its context. This receptor's antigen is unknown. The record has no base qualities; no much larger clone is one base away. TCRbeta CDR3 regions were sequenced with the immunoSEQ Assay. After extraction, genomic DNA underwent amplification by bias-controlled multiplex PCR, followed by high-throughput sequencing. In the paper's pipeline: To quantify the absolute abundance of every unique TCRbeta CDR3 region, sequences were collapsed and filtered. T cell fraction was estimated by normalizing TCRbeta template counts to usable DNA, with usable DNA measured through amplification of reference genes found in all nucleated cells. Repertoire TCRs were annotated as SARS-CoV-2-specific by exact matching of V gene, CDR3 amino acid sequence and J gene to a known reactive TCR set. The reference SARS-CoV-2 TCR set was derived from MIRA and filtered for enrichment in COVID-19-positive ImmuneCODE repertoires, a step that removed public or cross-reactive TCRs. Using the MIRA antigens, annotated TCRs were further analysed by specific ORF or by position within an ORF. Breadth was defined as annotated unique rearrangements over total unique productive rearrangements; depth was the summed frequency of those rearrangements. Two-sided Wilcoxon rank-sum tests were applied when comparing TCR breadth between groups. In TCRdb, the immuneACCESS table is reduced to in-frame sequences with V and J assigned. These tables do not hold every clone; where another copy was compared, an unresolved V gene accounts for under half, and the others remain unexplained. The DNA was the basis for D and trimming; V, J and clone size are from that table. This sample comprises some 270,000 clones, roughly 85% of them detected only once. Together, the top ten hold just under 3% of the sample.

V and J are trimmed by 4 bases and 4 bases, and the gene matches miss 10 bases of the junction. Based on the germline V gene, the CDR1 and CDR2 sequences are SGHDT and YYEEEE. The CDR3 holds 16 amino acids from the cysteine to the phenylalanine. The sequence is cut down to CDR3 DNA, 48 bases in frame from base 1. The data stem from a study of Ad26.COV2.S vaccination and SARS-CoV-2 variants (dated by TCRdb to the early 2020s). Concerning the study at large: Vaccine-arm donors were drawn from COV1001, a multicentre, randomized, double-blind, placebo-controlled phase I-IIa trial of Ad26.COV2.S in healthy adults. The TCR-sequenced set comprised about 30 samples: some 19 Ad26.COV2.S vaccine recipients, 5 placebo recipients and 8 SARS-CoV-2 convalescent individuals. Trial participants were randomized into five groups of five: low-dose or high-dose Ad26.COV2.S given once or twice, or placebo on both occasions. TCRbeta repertoire sequencing served as the tool for gauging how specific and how broad the SARS-CoV-2-reactive T cell receptors were following Ad26.COV2.S vaccination. Investigators did not know the trial group allocation while performing experiments and assessing outcomes. Ad26.COV2.S was administered intramuscularly at 5 x 10^10 or 1 x 10^11 viral particles, either as a single shot or as two shots given 56 days apart. Here is what the overall study found, with its caveats: Spike-specific TCR breadth was higher in Ad26.COV2.S recipients than in placebo recipients (P = 0.0014). According to the authors, total T cell responses may have been underestimated by the TCR breadth and depth analyses. After vaccination, substantial breadth of spike-specific CD8+ and CD4+ T cell responses was reported. Comparing responses between vaccine doses or regimens was not something the study was powered to do. Vaccine and placebo recipients had similar non-spike TCR breadth, a finding consistent with the vaccine containing only spike.

The treatment or condition label on this specimen signifies: some 19 received Ad26.COV2.S at low or high dose, single or two shots; several received placebo; per-sample allocation not given. For vaccine and placebo recipients, repertoires were sequenced using samples collected on day 63 after the first injection. Between 29 July and 7 August 2020, Cohort 1b enrolled around 25 adults aged 18-55 years at one site in Boston, USA. As a vaccine, Ad26.COV2.S was a replication-incompetent adenovirus type 26 vector that expressed a prefusion-stabilized SARS-CoV-2 spike protein derived from the original Wuhan strain.

The material sequenced was peripheral blood, taken in a trial of Ad26.COV2.S vaccine versus placebo. The chain couples TRBV5-6 to TRBJ2-3; TRBD1 fits 9 bases in the junction. The clonotype comes from a person aged 18-65 years who received the Ad26.COV2.S COVID-19 vaccine or a placebo. This receptor carries the CDR3 CASSPPGQGYADTQYF. The nucleotide sequence is TGTGCCAGCAGCCCCCCGGGACAGGGTTACGCAGATACGCAGTATTTT.